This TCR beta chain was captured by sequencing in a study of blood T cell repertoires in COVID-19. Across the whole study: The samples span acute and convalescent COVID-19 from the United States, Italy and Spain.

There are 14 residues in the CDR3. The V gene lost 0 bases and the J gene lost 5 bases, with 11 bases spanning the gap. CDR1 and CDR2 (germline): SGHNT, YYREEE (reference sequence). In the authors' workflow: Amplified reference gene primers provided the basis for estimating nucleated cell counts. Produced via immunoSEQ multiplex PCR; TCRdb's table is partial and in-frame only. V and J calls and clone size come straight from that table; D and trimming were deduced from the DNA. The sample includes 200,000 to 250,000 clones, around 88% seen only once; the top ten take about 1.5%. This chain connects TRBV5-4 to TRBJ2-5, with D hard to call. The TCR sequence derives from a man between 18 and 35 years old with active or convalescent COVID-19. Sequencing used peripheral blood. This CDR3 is CASSLEAGLETQYF. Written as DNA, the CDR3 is TGTGCCAGCAGCTTGGAGGCAGGTTTGGAGACCCAGTACTTC.